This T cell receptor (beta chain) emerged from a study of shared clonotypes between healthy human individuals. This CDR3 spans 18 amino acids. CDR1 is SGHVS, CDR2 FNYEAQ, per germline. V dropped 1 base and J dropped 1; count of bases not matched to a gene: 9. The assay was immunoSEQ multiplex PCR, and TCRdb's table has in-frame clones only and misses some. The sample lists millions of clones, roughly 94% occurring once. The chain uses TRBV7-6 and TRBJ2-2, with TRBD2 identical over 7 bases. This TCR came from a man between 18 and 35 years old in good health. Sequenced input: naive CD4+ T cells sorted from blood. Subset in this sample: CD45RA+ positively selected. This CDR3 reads CASSLGPPGGKNTGELFF. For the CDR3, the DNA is TGTGCCAGCAGCTTAGGCCCCCCCGGGGGGAAGAACACCGGGGAGCTGTTTTTT.